This T cell receptor beta chain was sequenced in a study of tumor-infiltrating lymphocytes in primary liver carcinoma. In the study overall: Patients diagnosed with primary liver carcinoma received treatment through surgical resection. Sample yields, roughly 3.5 to 7.13 million productive TCRbeta reads, were similar across the tissue types. Study observations and caveats: Tumors had a top-250-clone fraction that was significantly higher than blood (p = 0.039).

Blood RNA originated from unsorted whole blood, with germline DNA additionally extracted. TCR beta cDNA was prepared out of 450 to 500 ng total RNA by means of a constant-region primer. Three nested multiplex PCR rounds, a slightly modified ARM-PCR method, built the TCR beta libraries. TCRdb ran MiXCR on the multiplex PCR reads and lists one entry per CDR3 protein. The profile shows almost 200,000 distinct CDR3 sequences, roughly 61% of them singletons. Comment on this clonotype: Its antigen is as yet unknown. Its ends do not fully match the called genes, so a read error is possible.

Sequenced material: peripheral blood. This receptor was obtained from a woman aged 60-75 years with primary liver carcinoma and hepatitis B virus infection.

CDR3 loop: CASSLLTSGSTDTHYF. The CDR3 DNA sequence: TGCGCCAGCAGCTTGTTGACTAGCGGGAGCACAGATACGCACTATTTT. The chain employs TRBV11-2 and TRBJ2-3; the match to TRBD2 covers 12 bases. CDR1 and CDR2 from the germline V gene are SGHAT and FQNNGV. The CDR3 consists of 16 residues.